Sequencing of this T cell receptor (beta chain) was carried out in a study of shared T cell receptors in the human thymus. There are 17 residues in the CDR3. V lost 4 bases to trimming and J lost 2 bases; unmatched junction nucleotides: 13. The germline V gene has CDR1 SEHNR and CDR2 FQNEAQ (reference sequence). TCRdb's table, derived via immunoSEQ multiplex PCR, lists solely in-frame clones and lacks some. The table lists 500,000 to 750,000 clones, approximately 87% of them singletons. The same specimen was also included in a second study, on human thymus T cells.

This sequence was found in a boy less than two years old with a congenital heart defect. This chain joins TRBV7-9 and TRBJ2-7; 8 bases align to TRBD2. Sequences were obtained from thymocytes. The CDR3 DNA follows: TGTGCCAGCAGCTCCTCAACCGACGGGAGGGGGACCTACGAGCAGTACTTC. Its protein product is CASSSSTDGRGTYEQYF.